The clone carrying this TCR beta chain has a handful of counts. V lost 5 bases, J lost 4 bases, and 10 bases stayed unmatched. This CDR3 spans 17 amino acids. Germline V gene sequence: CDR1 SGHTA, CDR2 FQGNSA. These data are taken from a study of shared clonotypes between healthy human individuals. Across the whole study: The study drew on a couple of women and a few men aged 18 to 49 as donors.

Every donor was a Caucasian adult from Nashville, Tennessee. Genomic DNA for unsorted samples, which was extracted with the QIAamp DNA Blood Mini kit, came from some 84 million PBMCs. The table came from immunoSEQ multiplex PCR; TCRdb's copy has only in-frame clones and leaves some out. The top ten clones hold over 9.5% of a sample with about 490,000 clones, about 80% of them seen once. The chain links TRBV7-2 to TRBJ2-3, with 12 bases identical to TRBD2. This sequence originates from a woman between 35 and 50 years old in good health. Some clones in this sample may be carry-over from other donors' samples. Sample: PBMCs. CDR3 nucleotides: TGTGCCAGCAGCAGAATTTCTAGCGGGAGGGCCGCAGATACGCAGTATTTT. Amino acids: CASSRISSGRAADTQYF.